Following are 28 T cell receptor beta chains from one sample sequenced in a study of shared clonotypes between healthy human individuals. Only in-frame clones appear in the TCRdb table, and some are missing; sequencing was by immunoSEQ multiplex PCR. In the table there are 2 million to 2.5 million clones, approximately 93% of which are singletons. The source material was naive CD4+ T cells from PBMCs. The sample's subset: CD45RA+ positively selected. These receptors all come from a young man in good health. Some clones in this sample may be carry-over from other donors' samples.

The V and J genes are TRBV5-1 and TRBJ1-1; 12 nucleotides agree with TRBD1. Germline assignment: CDR1 SGHRS and CDR2 YFSETQ. This CDR3 region has 17 residues. V shed 4 bases, J shed 4 bases, and the junction held 11 bases outside the gene matches. This chain's CDR3 is CASSGTGGGPGGTEAFF. For the CDR3, the DNA is TGCGCCAGCAGCGGGACAGGGGGCGGCCCGGGAGGCACTGAAGCTTTCTTT.

This clone came up once. The J gene is TRBJ2-1, the V gene TRBV7-3, with unresolved D. CDR1 and CDR2 (germline): SGHTA, FQGTGA. The CDR3 consists of 17 residues. Trimming took off 5 bases at V and 0 bases at J, with 17 bases between the two ends. CDR3 sequence (DNA): TGTGCCAGCAGCAAGACCTCAGGTAGCCCCTCCTACAATGAGCAGTTCTTC. This translates into CASSKTSGSPSYNEQFF. Variable domain in full (rest from reference TRBV7-3 and TRBJ2-1): GAGVSQTPSNKVTEKGKYVELRCDPISGHTALYWYRQSLGQGPEFLIYFQGTGAADDSGLPNDRFFAVRPEGSVSTLKIQRTERGDSAVYLCASSKTSGSPSYNEQFFGPGTRLTVL.

This clone was picked up a small number of times. This chain uses TRBV29-1 with TRBJ1-1; D call uncertain. This CDR3 has 12 residues. Trimming shortened V by 7 bases and J by 1 base, and 10 bases separated the two germline ends. Germline CDR1 is SQVTM and CDR2 is ANQGSEA. The DNA for the CDR3 is TGCAGCGCTGGGCGGGGGAACACTGAAGCTTTCTTT. It specifies CSAGRGNTEAFF.

The gene calls are TRBV6-1 and TRBJ2-7; D is unresolved. The V end was cut by 3 bases, the J end by 4 bases, with 16 bases between. CDR3 length: 15 residues. Germline V lookup: CDR1 MNHNS, CDR2 SASEGT. The CDR3 DNA reads as TGTGCCAGCAGTGAGACCGACCCTCCTAGGTACGAGCAGTACTTC. Protein: CASSETDPPRYEQYF.

The rearrangement links TRBV7-9 to TRBJ2-5, with a tentative D call TRBD2 (5 bases). The CDR3 extends over 13 amino acids. Germline V gives CDR1 SEHNR, CDR2 FQNEAQ (reference sequence). V was shortened by 5 bases and J by 5 bases, with 12 bases between the two germline ends. The CDR3: CASSRGMAETQYF. Here the CDR3 DNA reads TGTGCCAGCAGCCGAGGGATGGCGGAGACCCAGTACTTC. Full variable domain (rest looked up from reference TRBV7-9 and TRBJ2-5): DTGVSQNPRHKITKRGQNVTFRCDPISEHNRLYWYRQTLGQGPEFLTYFQNEAQLEKSRLLSDRFSAERPKGSFSTLEIQRTEQGDSAMYLCASSRGMAETQYFGPGTRLLVL.

The CDR3 bases are TGTGCCAGCAGTGTTCGGCGGGTACCCAGCTCCTACAATGAGCAGTTCTTC. This sequence encodes CASSVRRVPSSYNEQFF. The J gene is TRBJ2-1, the V gene TRBV6-1; maybe TRBD2 (5 bases). Germline lookup yields CDR1 MNHNS and CDR2 SASEGT. The CDR3 length is 17 residues. The germline V and J ends were trimmed by 4 bases and 0 bases, with 16 bases remaining between them.

This chain joins TRBV7-2 and TRBJ2-1, with 13 bases identical to TRBD2. The germline V gene encodes CDR1 SGHTA and CDR2 FQGNSA. This CDR3 is built from 14 residues. Trimming took 4 bases from V and 12 from J; bases not matched to a gene: 6. The CDR3 DNA reads as TGTGCCAGCAGCTCCGGGACTAGCGGGGCTGGGCAGTTCTTC. This sequence encodes CASSSGTSGAGQFF.

The chain employs TRBV27 and TRBJ2-4; no firm D call. The germline V and J ends were trimmed by 5 bases and 6 bases, with 29 bases remaining between them. The CDR3 spans 19 residues. Germline V CDR1 and CDR2: MNHEY, SMNVEV (reference sequence). CDR3: CASSTSVRDGRMNRNIQYF. CDR3 DNA: TGTGCCAGCAGTACCTCCGTTCGCGATGGGCGGATGAACAGAAACATTCAGTACTTC.

The chain couples TRBV25-1 to TRBJ2-7; 10 bases are shared with TRBD1. Looked up from germline, CDR1 is MGHDK and CDR2 is SYGVNS. V shed 7 bases, J shed 5 bases, and the junction held 11 bases outside the gene matches. CDR3 length: 15 amino acids. The CDR3 DNA reads as TGTGCCAGCACCTCCTCGGGACAGGGGAAAAACGAGCAGTACTTC. Protein product: CASTSSGQGKNEQYF.

The J gene is TRBJ1-3, the V gene TRBV5-1; 7 positions match TRBD1. CDR1 and CDR2 from the germline V gene are SGHRS and YFSETQ. CDR3 length equals 15 residues. Unmatched junction bases numbered 8, after V lost 3 bases and J lost 5 bases. In DNA, the CDR3 is TGCGCCAGCAGCTGGGGGACAGTAGAGCGAAACACCATATATTTT. Amino acids: CASSWGTVERNTIYF.

This chain uses TRBV7-2 with TRBJ2-1; 7 bases are shared with TRBD1. The CDR3 runs 17 residues. Germline loops: CDR1 SGHTA, CDR2 FQGNSA. The J segment lost 5 bases and the V segment lost 5 bases, leaving 15 bases of the junction unmatched. In DNA form, the CDR3 reads TGTGCCAGCAGCCCTCAGCTTAGTCGACAGGGACACAATGAGCAGTTCTTC. It is translated as CASSPQLSRQGHNEQFF.

The rearrangement uses TRBV6-1 and TRBJ2-7; D could derive from TRBD1 or TRBD2 (5 bases each). The CDR3 totals 14 residues. The germline CDR1 and CDR2 sequences are MNHNS and SASEGT. V was trimmed by 7 bases and J by 6 bases, leaving 19 bases between them. CDR3 coding DNA: TGTGCCAGCATACAGGAGGCCTTATCTGCCGAGCAGTACTTC. It translates to CASIQEALSAEQYF.

The chain combines TRBV2 with TRBJ1-5; no firm D call. The CDR3 covers 15 residues. In germline, CDR1 is SNHLY, CDR2 FYNNEI. V lost 5 bases and J lost 2, with 13 bases in between. As DNA, the CDR3 is TGTGCCAGCAGTCGGGCCTCGCTGGGCAATCAGCCCCAGCATTTT. It encodes CASSRASLGNQPQHF.

The J gene is TRBJ2-5, the V gene TRBV7-9, with 7 bases lining up with TRBD1. The CDR3 has 15 residues. The germline CDR1 and CDR2 sequences are SEHNR and FQNEAQ (reference sequence). V was clipped by 5 bases and J by 4 bases; unmatched bases: 10. The CDR3 DNA reads as TGTGCCAGCAGCACCCGTCGGACAGGCGCAGAGACCCAGTACTTC. It codes for CASSTRRTGAETQYF.

V usage is TRBV14 and J usage is TRBJ2-1; 7 bases agree with TRBD1. Trimming took 5 bases from V and 8 from J; bases not matched to a gene: 3. From germline, CDR1 is SGHDN and CDR2 FVKESK. CDR3 size: 12 residues. The chain's CDR3 is CASSEQGYEQFF. The CDR3 bases are TGTGCCAGCAGCGAACAGGGGTATGAGCAGTTCTTC.

The chain uses TRBV29-1 and TRBJ2-3; 13 nucleotides line up with TRBD2. Per germline, CDR1 SQVTM and CDR2 ANQGSEA. The CDR3 consists of 13 residues. Unmatched junction bases numbered 0, after V lost 3 bases and J lost 6 bases. The CDR3 here is CSVETSGRDTQYF. The DNA for the CDR3 is TGCAGCGTTGAGACTAGCGGGAGGGATACGCAGTATTTT.

This chain uses TRBV19 with TRBJ2-5, with D perhaps matching TRBD2 (6 bases). Per the germline V gene, CDR1 is LNHDA and CDR2 is SQIVND (reference sequence). This CDR3 has 14 amino acids. The V end lost 2 bases, the J end lost 5 bases, and 12 bases lay between the germline ends. The CDR3 here is CASSIRGRMETQYF. CDR3 nucleotide sequence: TGTGCCAGTAGTATACGGGGGAGAATGGAGACCCAGTACTTC. Full variable domain (outside the CDR3, taken from reference TRBV19 and TRBJ2-5): DGGITQSPKYLFRKEGQNVTLSCEQNLNHDAMYWYRQDPGQGLRLIYYSQIVNDFQKGDIAEGYSVSREKKESFPLTVTSAQKNPTAFYLCASSIRGRMETQYFGPGTRLLVL.

V and J are TRBV7-9 and TRBJ2-7; 8 bases are shared with TRBD1. There are 14 residues in the CDR3. The V gene end was trimmed by 5 bases and the J gene end by 4 bases; junction bases not matched to a gene: 7. CDR1 is SEHNR and CDR2 is FQNEAQ in the germline V gene (reference sequence). This CDR3 reads CASSPGQGMYEQYF. The DNA of the CDR3 is TGTGCCAGCAGCCCAGGACAGGGTATGTACGAGCAGTACTTC. Together with reference TRBV7-9 and TRBJ2-7, the CDR3 gives the full variable domain: DTGVSQNPRHKITKRGQNVTFRCDPISEHNRLYWYRQTLGQGPEFLTYFQNEAQLEKSRLLSDRFSAERPKGSFSTLEIQRTEQGDSAMYLCASSPGQGMYEQYFGPGTRLTVT.

The V and J genes are TRBV2 and TRBJ2-3, with D possibly called TRBD1 or TRBD2 (5 bases each). The germline gives CDR1 SNHLY, CDR2 FYNNEI. V was clipped by 10 bases and J by 5 bases, with 13 bases between them. The CDR3 is 12 amino acids. The CDR3 here is CATTGDGDTQYF. In nucleotides, the CDR3 is TGTGCCACCACCGGGGACGGAGATACGCAGTATTTT.

The rearrangement links TRBV2 to TRBJ2-7, with D hard to call. This CDR3 region has 13 residues. Trimming left V 7 bases short and J 2 bases short, with 12 bases between. Germline V gene data show CDR1 as SNHLY and CDR2 as FYNNEI. The CDR3 sequence is CASTRRAAYEQYF. The CDR3 region has the DNA TGTGCCAGCACTCGCCGGGCAGCCTACGAGCAGTACTTC.

J is TRBJ2-7 and V is TRBV7-6; 8 bases are shared with TRBD1. V shed 1 base and J 3 bases; nucleotides not matched to a gene: 5. Germline V lookup: CDR1 SGHVS, CDR2 FNYEAQ. The CDR3 contains 15 residues. The CDR3 loop is CASSLGDRQLYEQYF. Written as DNA, the CDR3 is TGTGCCAGCAGCTTAGGGGACAGGCAACTCTACGAGCAGTACTTC. Full variable domain (missing parts from reference TRBV7-6 and TRBJ2-7): GAGVSQSPRYKVTKRGQDVALRCDPISGHVSLYWYRQALGQGPEFLTYFNYEAQQDKSGLPNDRFSAERPEGSISTLTIQRTEQRDSAMYRCASSLGDRQLYEQYFGPGTRLTVT.

The chain links TRBV28 to TRBJ2-3; TRBD2 matches 10 bases. The V gene's germline CDR1 is MDHEN and CDR2 SYDVKM. The J segment lost 3 bases and the V segment lost 4 bases, leaving 4 bases of the junction unmatched. The CDR3 is made up of 15 amino acids. This chain's CDR3 is CASSWTSGRTDTQYF. CDR3 bases: TGTGCCAGCAGTTGGACTAGCGGTAGAACAGATACGCAGTATTTT. The variable domain in full, completed from reference TRBV28 and TRBJ2-3, reads DVKVTQSSRYLVKRTGEKVFLECVQDMDHENMFWYRQDPGLGLRLIYFSYDVKMKEKGDIPEGYSVSREKKERFSLILESASTNQTSMYLCASSWTSGRTDTQYFGPGTRLTVL.

This clone was observed a few times. The genes are TRBV30 and TRBJ1-4; possibly TRBD1 for D (5 bases). This CDR3 is 12 amino acids long. Between the trimmed V and J ends, which lost 7 bases and 8 bases, there was a span of 14 bases. Germline V gene lookup returns CDR1 GTSNPN and CDR2 SVGIG (reference sequence). CDR3 sequence (DNA): TGTGCCTCCCCGTTTCAGGGCGAAAAACTGTTTTTT. Amino acid sequence: CASPFQGEKLFF.

V is TRBV7-9 and J is TRBJ1-2; the D gene is possibly TRBD1 (6 bases). Trimming left V 4 bases short and J 6 bases short, with 12 bases between. Germline loops: CDR1 SEHNR, CDR2 FQNEAQ (reference sequence). This CDR3 region has 13 residues. CDR3 amino acids: CASSSQGGNGYTF. CDR3 DNA: TGTGCCAGCAGCTCCCAAGGGGGGAATGGCTACACCTTC.

The rearrangement uses TRBV2 and TRBJ2-1; a possible D gene is TRBD1 (5 bases). The CDR3 consists of 13 residues. Trimming cost V 1 base and J 9 bases, with 10 bases left between them. CDR1 is SNHLY, CDR2 FYNNEI, per germline. CDR3 sequence (DNA): TGTGCCAGCAGTGAAGGTACAGGAGCTGAGCAGTTCTTC. As protein: CASSEGTGAEQFF.

This clone was detected only a few times. This chain connects TRBV29-1 to TRBJ1-1, with 8 bases lining up with TRBD1. Unmatched junction bases numbered 5, after V lost 3 bases and J lost 11 bases. Germline V lookup: CDR1 SQVTM, CDR2 ANQGSEA. The CDR3 totals 11 residues. Here the CDR3 reads CSVEDRAAAFF. In DNA, the CDR3 is TGCAGCGTTGAGGACAGGGCGGCGGCTTTCTTT.

Points on this clone: This clone may be a read error of a much larger clone one base away. Other DNA sequences within the sample encode an identical CDR3. The rearrangement joins TRBV5-1 to TRBJ2-5, with TRBD2 as a possible D gene (5 bases). The CDR3 extends over 11 amino acids. Germline loops: CDR1 SGHRS, CDR2 YFSETQ. Trimming took 3 bases from V and 5 from J, leaving 5 bases between them. The CDR3 DNA reads TGCGCCAGCAGCTCGGGGGAGACCCAGTACTTC. Translation gives CASSSGETQYF.

The rearrangement links TRBV7-2 to TRBJ2-1; 12 bases fit TRBD2. V trimming: 7 bases; J trimming: 8 bases; junction bases outside the gene matches: 6. The CDR3 length is 14 residues. The germline V gene has CDR1 SGHTA and CDR2 FQGNSA. The CDR3 DNA sequence: TGTGCCAGCAATCGACTAGCGGGAGACTATGAGCAGTTCTTC. It codes for CASNRLAGDYEQFF.